This section outlines one T cell receptor beta chain sequence together with its context. The sample is drawn from a study of T-cell reconstitution after alpha-beta-depleted transplantation in children. The junction had 11 bases not matched to a gene; V was cut back by 5 bases and J by 2 bases. Germline assignment: CDR1 MDHEN and CDR2 SYDVKM. The CDR3 consists of 16 residues. TCRbeta library preparation incorporated unique molecular identifiers. MiXCR, applied by TCRdb to the PCR reads, yields one record per CDR3 protein. The sample has fewer than 700,000 distinct CDR3 sequences; 10% to 15% are singletons.

Sequencing was performed on PBMCs, mostly from graft donor cells, taken 360 days after TCRalphabeta/CD19-depleted stem cell transplant. This chain joins TRBV28 and TRBJ2-7; 8 positions agree with TRBD2. The receptor comes from a male patient aged 5 to 17 who had a stem cell transplant for acute myeloid leukemia, so the T cells may come from the graft donor. The CDR3 reads CASSPALPGLAYEQYF. CDR3 DNA sequence: TGTGCCAGCAGTCCCGCGCTCCCGGGACTAGCCTACGAGCAGTACTTC.